A selection of T cell receptor beta chains follows, all from one sample in a study of radiation and T cells in renal cell carcinoma. Produced via immunoSEQ multiplex PCR; TCRdb's table is partial and in-frame only. The sample lists some 80,000 clones; around four fifths were seen once. Sample: blood, taken from a patient whose treatment included radiotherapy and nephrectomy. Receptors were obtained from a woman aged 55 to 70 with renal cell carcinoma. The CDR3 runs from the conserved cysteine through the conserved F or W. A D gene is named only where the DNA matches it firmly. Size values are once, few and many counts, or a class for expanded clones, and some rows have none.

D gene: TRBD1
J gene: TRBJ2-7
V gene: TRBV7-9
clone size: NA
CDR3 DNA: TGTGCCAGCAGCCGGACAGGGGGCAAAAGCTCCTACGAGCAGTACTTC
CDR3 protein: CASSRTGGKSSYEQYF

D gene: TRBD1
J gene: TRBJ1-1
V gene: TRBV10-3
clone size: NA
CDR3 DNA: TGTGCCATCAGGGACAGGGTGGGGACTGAAGCTTTCTTT
CDR3 protein: CAIRDRVGTEAFF

D gene: NA
J gene: TRBJ2-5
V gene: TRBV18
clone size: NA
CDR3 DNA: TGTGCCAGCTCACCAACCGCGGAGACCCAGTACTTC
CDR3 protein: CASSPTAETQYF

D gene: TRBD1
J gene: TRBJ1-4
V gene: TRBV19
clone size: NA
CDR3 DNA: TGTGCCAGTAGTCTGGACAGGAGAGGGCTCCATAATGAAAAACTGTTTTTT
CDR3 protein: CASSLDRRGLHNEKLFF

D gene: NA
J gene: TRBJ2-7
V gene: TRBV5-6
clone size: NA
CDR3 DNA: TGTGCCAGCAGACCGGATGGGGGGCAGGGTTTTTCCTACGAGCAGTACTTC
CDR3 protein: CASRPDGGQGFSYEQYF

D gene: NA
J gene: TRBJ2-3
V gene: TRBV7-2
clone size: NA
CDR3 DNA: TGTGCCAGCAGCCCCGAGTGGACCAGCGGACATAGCACAGATACGCAGTATTTT
CDR3 protein: CASSPEWTSGHSTDTQYF

D gene: TRBD1
J gene: TRBJ1-2
V gene: TRBV29-1
clone size: NA
CDR3 DNA: TGCAGCGTTGCGGGGTCCACTCGGGACAGCCTTATCTATGGCTACACCTTC
CDR3 protein: CSVAGSTRDSLIYGYTF

D gene: NA
J gene: TRBJ1-2
V gene: TRBV18
clone size: NA
CDR3 DNA: TGTGCCAGCTCACCATCCAATGGCTACACCTTC
CDR3 protein: CASSPSNGYTF

D gene: NA
J gene: TRBJ1-1
V gene: TRBV12-2
clone size: NA
CDR3 DNA: TGTGCAAGTCGCTATAGGGGCGACAGGGAGGAGGGTACTGAAGCTTTCTTT
CDR3 protein: CASRYRGDREEGTEAFF

D gene: NA
J gene: TRBJ1-5
V gene: TRBV28
clone size: NA
CDR3 DNA: TGTGCCAGCAGTTTTGGGGGAAGCTATAGCAATCAGCCCCAGCATTTT
CDR3 protein: CASSFGGSYSNQPQHF

D gene: TRBD1
J gene: TRBJ1-2
V gene: TRBV14
clone size: NA
CDR3 DNA: TGTGCCAGCAGCCTCTCCAGGGGGCCAGTAGCTAACTATGGCTACACCTTC
CDR3 protein: CASSLSRGPVANYGYTF

D gene: NA
J gene: TRBJ1-2
V gene: TRBV5-5
clone size: NA
CDR3 DNA: TGTGCCAGCAGCTTGTTTGGCAGGCAGGGTGGCTACACCTTC
CDR3 protein: CASSLFGRQGGYTF

D gene: NA
J gene: TRBJ1-1
V gene: TRBV7-9
clone size: few
CDR3 DNA: TGTGCCAGCAGCTCCCGCGGGGACACTGAAGCTTTCTTT
CDR3 protein: CASSSRGDTEAFF

D gene: TRBD1
J gene: TRBJ1-5
V gene: TRBV10-2
clone size: NA
CDR3 DNA: TGCGCCAGCAGGGGGACAGGTAATCAGCCCCAGCATTTT
CDR3 protein: CASRGTGNQPQHF

D gene: NA
J gene: TRBJ1-1
V gene: TRBV30
clone size: NA
CDR3 DNA: TGTGCCTGGAGTGTACGGTGGGGAAGCTTGAACACTGAAGCTTTCTTT
CDR3 protein: CAWSVRWGSLNTEAFF

D gene: TRBD1
J gene: TRBJ2-7
V gene: TRBV27
clone size: NA
CDR3 DNA: TGTGCCAGCAGTCTAACGACAGGGCTTTCGTACGAGCAGTACTTC
CDR3 protein: CASSLTTGLSYEQYF

D gene: NA
J gene: TRBJ1-1
V gene: TRBV7-2
clone size: NA
CDR3 DNA: TGTGCCAGCAGCCCCGGGCCCATGAACACTGAAGCTTTCTTT
CDR3 protein: CASSPGPMNTEAFF

D gene: TRBD1
J gene: TRBJ1-6
V gene: TRBV6-5
clone size: NA
CDR3 DNA: TGTGCCAGCAGTGTGACAGGGGAGAATTCACCCCTCCACTTT
CDR3 protein: CASSVTGENSPLHF

D gene: NA
J gene: TRBJ2-4
V gene: TRBV6-1
clone size: NA
CDR3 DNA: TGTGCCATCCAGACAGACACTCCAGTCAACATTCAGTACTTC
CDR3 protein: CAIQTDTPVNIQYF

D gene: TRBD2
J gene: TRBJ2-7
V gene: TRBV9
clone size: NA
CDR3 DNA: TGTGCCAGCAGCGTAGGTGGTAGCGGGGGTTACTACGAGCAGTACTTC
CDR3 protein: CASSVGGSGGYYEQYF

D gene: NA
J gene: TRBJ1-4
V gene: TRBV6-6
clone size: NA
CDR3 DNA: TGTGCCAGCACCCGCGGGGAGCCTAATGAAAAACTGTTTTTT
CDR3 protein: CASTRGEPNEKLFF

D gene: NA
J gene: TRBJ2-1
V gene: TRBV6-4
clone size: NA
CDR3 DNA: TGTGCCAGCAGCCGGGACACCTACAATGAGCAGTTCTTC
CDR3 protein: CASSRDTYNEQFF

D gene: NA
J gene: TRBJ2-5
V gene: TRBV11-2
clone size: once
CDR3 DNA: TGTGCCAGCAGCTCTTCGGGCTTCCAAGAGACCCAGTACTTC
CDR3 protein: CASSSSGFQETQYF

D gene: TRBD2
J gene: TRBJ2-5
V gene: TRBV9
clone size: NA
CDR3 DNA: TGTGCCAGCAGCCCGTTAGCGGGAAAGAACCAAGAGACCCAGTACTTC
CDR3 protein: CASSPLAGKNQETQYF

D gene: NA
J gene: TRBJ2-5
V gene: TRBV19
clone size: NA
CDR3 DNA: TGTGCCAGTAGTATAGATCGATCGCCACACCAAGAGACCCAGTACTTC
CDR3 protein: CASSIDRSPHQETQYF

D gene: NA
J gene: TRBJ2-1
V gene: TRBV9
clone size: NA
CDR3 DNA: TGTGCCAGCAGCGTAGAGGGGCACCTTAACAATGAGCAGTTCTTC
CDR3 protein: CASSVEGHLNNEQFF

D gene: NA
J gene: TRBJ1-2
V gene: TRBV27
clone size: NA
CDR3 DNA: TGTGCCAGCGGTACAGGGAACTATGGCTACACCTTC
CDR3 protein: CASGTGNYGYTF

D gene: NA
J gene: TRBJ1-1
V gene: TRBV5-5
clone size: NA
CDR3 DNA: TGTGCCAGCAGCCGTCTGGACAGTTTGAACACTGAAGCTTTCTTT
CDR3 protein: CASSRLDSLNTEAFF

D gene: NA
J gene: TRBJ1-1
V gene: TRBV29-1
clone size: NA
CDR3 DNA: TGCAGCGTGTGGACCCCTTCGAACACTGAAGCTTTCTTT
CDR3 protein: CSVWTPSNTEAFF